This TCR beta chain derives from a study of Graves' ophthalmopathy and Graves' hyperthyroidism. If patients had other autoimmune diseases, uncontrolled infections, pregnancy or lactation, they were excluded. Study results and limitations: Appearing in blood as well were most expanded thyroid clonotypes above 0.001 frequency. Discriminating ophthalmopathy from stable hyperthyroidism, a 13-signature model attained a sensitivity of about 90% and a specificity of about 83%. The model flagged ophthalmopathy progression at 65% to 71% sensitivity and 72% to 80% specificity.

To note about this clonotype: The target antigen is unknown.

For repertoire sequencing, the TCR beta CDR3 regions were amplified from RNA transcripts. Investigators did first-round RT-PCR with HTBI primers, then second-round multiplex PCR. TCRdb re-called the multiplex PCR reads with MiXCR, one entry per CDR3 protein. The sample shows about 620,000 distinct CDR3 sequences, approximately 21% of them seen only once. This TCR came from a young woman with stable Graves' hyperthyroidism. Some clones in this sample may be carry-over from other donors' samples. Material for sequencing was peripheral blood.

CDR3 residues: CASTQGGSRYGYTF. In DNA, the CDR3 is TGTGCCAGCACCCAGGGGGGGAGTCGGTATGGCTACACCTTC. This chain joins TRBV11-2 and TRBJ1-2, with TRBD1 matching over 7 bases. This CDR3 contains 14 residues. Unmatched junction bases numbered 10, after V lost 7 bases and J lost 5 bases. Germline loops: CDR1 SGHAT, CDR2 FQNNGV.